The clone carrying this TCR beta chain was detected only a few times. These data originate in a study of T cell repertoires in cytomegalovirus infection. The V gene's germline CDR1 is LNHDA and CDR2 SQIVND (reference sequence). V was clipped by 4 bases and J by 7 bases, with 20 bases between them. This CDR3 comprises 16 residues. TCRdb processed the reads anew with MiXCR; each CDR3 protein has one entry. The sample has 150,000 to 200,000 distinct CDR3 sequences, 14% seen once. The origin of this receptor is a human donor in good health (CMV status not recorded). Some clones in this sample may be carry-over from other donors' samples. The chain couples TRBV19 to TRBJ2-1; TRBD2 is a possible D gene (5 bases). Sample: PBMCs. The DNA of the CDR3 is TGTGCCAGTAGTACCCCCCTTTGGAGCGGAGATAATGAGCAGTTCTTC. It encodes CASSTPLWSGDNEQFF.